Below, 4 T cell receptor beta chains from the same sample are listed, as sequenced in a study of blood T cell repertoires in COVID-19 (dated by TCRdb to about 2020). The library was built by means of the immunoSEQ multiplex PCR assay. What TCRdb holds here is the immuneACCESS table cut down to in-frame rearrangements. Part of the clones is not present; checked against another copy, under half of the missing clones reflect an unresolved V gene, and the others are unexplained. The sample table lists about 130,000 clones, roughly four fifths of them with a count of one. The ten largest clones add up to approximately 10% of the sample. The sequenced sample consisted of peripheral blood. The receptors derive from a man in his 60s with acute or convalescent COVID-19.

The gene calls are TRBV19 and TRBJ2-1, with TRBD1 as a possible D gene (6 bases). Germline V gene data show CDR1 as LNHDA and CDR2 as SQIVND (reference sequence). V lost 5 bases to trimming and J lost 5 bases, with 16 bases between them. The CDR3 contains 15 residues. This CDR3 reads CASSVDIGTNNEQFF. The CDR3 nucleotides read TGTGCCAGTAGTGTGGATATAGGGACAAACAATGAGCAGTTCTTC.

The CDR3 region is CASSVLAGDTGELFF. The CDR3 bases are TGCGCCAGCAGCGTTCTAGCGGGAGACACCGGGGAGCTGTTTTTT. The gene calls are TRBV5-1 and TRBJ2-2, with TRBD2 matching over 10 bases. Germline CDR1 and CDR2: SGHRS and YFSETQ. V was clipped by 4 bases and J by 3 bases; unmatched bases: 3. The CDR3 is 15 residues long. The variable domain in full, completed from reference TRBV5-1 and TRBJ2-2, reads KAGVTQTPRYLIKTRGQQVTLSCSPISGHRSVSWYQQTPGQGLQFLFEYFSETQRNKGNFPGRFSGRQFSNSRSEMNVSTLELGDSALYLCASSVLAGDTGELFFGEGSRLTVL.

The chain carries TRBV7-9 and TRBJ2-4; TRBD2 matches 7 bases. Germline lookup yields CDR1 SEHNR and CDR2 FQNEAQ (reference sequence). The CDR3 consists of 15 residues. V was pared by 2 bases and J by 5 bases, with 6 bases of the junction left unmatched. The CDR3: CASSLFVAGENIQYF. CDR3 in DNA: TGTGCCAGCAGCTTATTTGTAGCGGGTGAAAACATTCAGTACTTC.

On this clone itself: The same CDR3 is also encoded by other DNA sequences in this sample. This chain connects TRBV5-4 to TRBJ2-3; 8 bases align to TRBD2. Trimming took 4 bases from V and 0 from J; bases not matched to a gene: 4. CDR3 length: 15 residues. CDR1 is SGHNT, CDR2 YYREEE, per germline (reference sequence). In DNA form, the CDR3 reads TGTGCCAGCAGCCTTGCTAGCGGGAGCACAGATACGCAGTATTTT. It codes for CASSLASGSTDTQYF.